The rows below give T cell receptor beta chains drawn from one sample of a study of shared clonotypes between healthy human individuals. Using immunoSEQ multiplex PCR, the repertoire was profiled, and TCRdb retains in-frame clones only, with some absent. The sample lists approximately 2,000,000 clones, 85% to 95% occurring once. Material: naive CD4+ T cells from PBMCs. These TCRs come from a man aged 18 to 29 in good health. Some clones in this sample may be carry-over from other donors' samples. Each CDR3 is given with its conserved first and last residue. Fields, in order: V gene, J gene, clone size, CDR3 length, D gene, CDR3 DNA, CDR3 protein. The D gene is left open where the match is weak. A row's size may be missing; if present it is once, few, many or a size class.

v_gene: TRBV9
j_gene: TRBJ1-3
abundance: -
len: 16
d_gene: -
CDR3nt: TGTGCCAGCAGCGTAGTAGGTCAGGGATCTGGAAACACCATATATTTT
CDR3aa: CASSVVGQGSGNTIYF

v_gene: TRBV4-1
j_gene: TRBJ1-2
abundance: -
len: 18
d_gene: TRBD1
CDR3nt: TGCGCCAGCAGCACCCCAGGGGACAGGGGACGCGGAAACTATGGCTACACCTTC
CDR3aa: CASSTPGDRGRGNYGYTF

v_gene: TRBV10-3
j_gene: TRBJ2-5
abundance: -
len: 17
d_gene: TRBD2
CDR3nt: TGTGCCATCAGTGAACCGGGACTAGCGGGGGCCCAAGAGACCCAGTACTTC
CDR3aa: CAISEPGLAGAQETQYF

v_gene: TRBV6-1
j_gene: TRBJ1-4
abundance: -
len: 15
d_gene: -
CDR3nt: TGTGCCAGCAGTGAATCGGGGTCTTTGAGGGAAAAACTGTTTTTT
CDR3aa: CASSESGSLREKLFF

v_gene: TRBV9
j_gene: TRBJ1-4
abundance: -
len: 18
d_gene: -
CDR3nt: TGTGCCAGCAGCGCGGGGGGAGACAGATTTTCAACTAATGAAAAACTGTTTTTT
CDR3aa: CASSAGGDRFSTNEKLFF

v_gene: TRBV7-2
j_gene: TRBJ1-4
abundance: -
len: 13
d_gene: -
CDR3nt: TGTGCCAGCAGCCAAGACACAAATGAAAAACTGTTTTTT
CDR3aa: CASSQDTNEKLFF

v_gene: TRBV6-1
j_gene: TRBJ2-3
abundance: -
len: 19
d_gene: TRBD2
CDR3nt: TGTGCCAGCAGTGGAGGACTAGCGGGAGCGCTGTTGGTTTGGCATACGCAGTATTTT
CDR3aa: CASSGGLAGALLVWHTQYF

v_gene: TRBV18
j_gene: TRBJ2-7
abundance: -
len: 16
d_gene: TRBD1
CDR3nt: TGTGCCAGCTCAGGCCCCGGACAGGGAAGGTCCAACGAGCAGTACTTC
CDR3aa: CASSGPGQGRSNEQYF

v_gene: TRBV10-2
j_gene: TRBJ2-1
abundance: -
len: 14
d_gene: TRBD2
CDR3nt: TGCGCCATTCATTTAGCGGGAGCGAATAATGAGCAGTTCTTC
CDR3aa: CAIHLAGANNEQFF

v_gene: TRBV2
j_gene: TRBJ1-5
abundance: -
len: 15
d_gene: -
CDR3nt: TGTGCCAGCAGTGAAGCGCTGGGGGACAATCAGCCCCAGCATTTT
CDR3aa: CASSEALGDNQPQHF

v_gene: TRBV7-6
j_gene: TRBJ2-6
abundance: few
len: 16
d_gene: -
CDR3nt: TGTGCCAGCAGCTTAGTAGGCAGCTCTGGGGCCAACGTCCTGACTTTC
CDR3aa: CASSLVGSSGANVLTF

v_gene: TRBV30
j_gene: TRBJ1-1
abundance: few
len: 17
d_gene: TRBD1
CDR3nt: TGTGCCTGTCGTTTTCCCGGTGGCGGGACAGGGAACACTGAAGCTTTCTTT
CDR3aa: CACRFPGGGTGNTEAFF

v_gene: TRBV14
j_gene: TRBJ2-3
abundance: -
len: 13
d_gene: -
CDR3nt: TGTGCCAGCAGCCAAGTAGGGGTTGGTACGCAGTATTTT
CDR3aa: CASSQVGVGTQYF

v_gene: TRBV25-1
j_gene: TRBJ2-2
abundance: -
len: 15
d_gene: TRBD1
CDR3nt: TGTGCCACCGACCGAGGACAGGGTGGGACCGGGGAGCTGTTTTTT
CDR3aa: CATDRGQGGTGELFF

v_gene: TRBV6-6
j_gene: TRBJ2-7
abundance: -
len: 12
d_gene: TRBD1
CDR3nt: TGTGCCAGCAGCACAGGGGGATACGAGCAGTACTTC
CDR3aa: CASSTGGYEQYF

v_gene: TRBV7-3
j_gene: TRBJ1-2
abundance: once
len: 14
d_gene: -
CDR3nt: TGTGCCAGCAGCTTAACAGGGATGGGGTATGGCTACACCTTC
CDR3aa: CASSLTGMGYGYTF

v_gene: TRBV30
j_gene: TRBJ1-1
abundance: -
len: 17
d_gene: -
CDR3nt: TGTGCCTGGACCCAATGGGTGGGTACAGCGGCTGGGGCTGAAGCTTTCTTT
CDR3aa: CAWTQWVGTAAGAEAFF

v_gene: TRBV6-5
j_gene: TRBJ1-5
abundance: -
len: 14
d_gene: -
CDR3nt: TGTGCCAGCAGCCCCCGGGTAAGCAACCAGCCCCAGCATTTT
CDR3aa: CASSPRVSNQPQHF

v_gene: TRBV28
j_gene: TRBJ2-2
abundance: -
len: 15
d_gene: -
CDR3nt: TGTGCCAGCAGTTATAAGGGACATCTCACCGGGGAGCTGTTTTTT
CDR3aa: CASSYKGHLTGELFF

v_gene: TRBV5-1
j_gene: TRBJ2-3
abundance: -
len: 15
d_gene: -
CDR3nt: TGCGCCAGCAGCTTGGCCGCCAGTACCACAGATACGCAGTATTTT
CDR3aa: CASSLAASTTDTQYF

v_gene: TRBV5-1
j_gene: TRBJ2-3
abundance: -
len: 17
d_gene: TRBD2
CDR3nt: TGCGCCAGCAGCTTGGCGGCTAGCGGGAGTCGAACAGATACGCAGTATTTT
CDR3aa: CASSLAASGSRTDTQYF

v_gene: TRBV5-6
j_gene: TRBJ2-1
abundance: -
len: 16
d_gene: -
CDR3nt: TGTGCCAGCAGCCTTTTTAAGGGCTCCGTTGGCAATGAGCAGTTCTTC
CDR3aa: CASSLFKGSVGNEQFF